This TCR beta chain was documented in a study of cytomegalovirus exposure and HLA in healthy donors. 60 Vbeta and 13 Jbeta primers were used in PCR. TCRdb's table, derived via immunoSEQ multiplex PCR, lists solely in-frame clones and lacks some. The sample consists of approximately 100,000 clones, 84% of them appearing once. Regarding the study as a whole: Relative to the approximately 680-donor mean, N-insertions were reportedly fewer in an Asian-associated ancestry cluster in a later analysis.

CDR1 and CDR2 (germline): MDHEN, SYDVKM. The CDR3 sequence is 14 residues long. V lost 3 bases to trimming and J lost 5 bases, with 12 bases between them. This clone was seen once. The antigen remains unidentified. Sequenced sample: PBMCs. The chain links TRBV28 to TRBJ2-3, with D possibly matching TRBD1 (5 bases). This TCR derives from a woman in her late teens or twenties in good health and CMV-seronegative. The CDR3 region is CASSFQGWLDTQYF. In DNA form, the CDR3 reads TGTGCCAGCAGTTTCCAGGGATGGTTAGATACGCAGTATTTT.